These 12 T cell receptor beta chains were all obtained from the same sample, sequenced in a study of cytomegalovirus exposure and HLA in healthy donors. The PCR employed 60 Vbeta primers together with 13 Jbeta primers. Clones were read by immunoSEQ multiplex PCR, and TCRdb kept only the in-frame ones, dropping some. The data hold approximately 100,000 clones, with around 79% observed a single time. The sequenced sample consisted of PBMCs. Every receptor here comes from a man between 45 and 60 years old in good health and CMV-seropositive.

This chain links TRBV30 with TRBJ2-5, with D perhaps TRBD2 (6 bases). Trimming removed 2 bases from V and 4 bases from J, with 14 bases in between. The germline V gene has CDR1 GTSNPN and CDR2 SVGIG (reference sequence). The CDR3 length is 14 residues. CDR3 sequence reads: CAWSQGEVRETQYF. The CDR3 nucleotides read TGTGCCTGGAGTCAAGGGGAGGTACGAGAGACCCAGTACTTC.

The chain couples TRBV6-1 to TRBJ2-1, with a possible D match to TRBD2 (6 bases). V was cut by 4 bases and J by 6 bases, with 10 bases left in between. The CDR3 is 13 amino acids. Germline V gives CDR1 MNHNS, CDR2 SASEGT. CDR3 protein: CASSGGTFNEQFF. CDR3 DNA sequence: TGTGCCAGCAGTGGGGGGACTTTCAATGAGCAGTTCTTC.

J is TRBJ1-3 and V is TRBV27, with 8 bases identical to TRBD1. Looked up from germline, CDR1 is MNHEY and CDR2 is SMNVEV (reference sequence). This CDR3 is 15 amino acids long. Trimming took 4 bases from V and 3 from J; bases not matched to a gene: 5. CDR3 amino acids: CASSYQGAGGNTIYF. In nucleotides, the CDR3 is TGTGCCAGCAGTTACCAGGGGGCGGGTGGAAACACCATATATTTT.

Here the CDR3 reads CASSPGTSRNTDTQYF. CDR3 sequence (DNA): TGTGCCAGCTCCCCAGGGACTAGCCGAAACACAGATACGCAGTATTTT. The chain couples TRBV18 to TRBJ2-3; 9 bases agree with TRBD2. The germline V gene encodes CDR1 KGHSH and CDR2 LQKENI. CDR3 length: 16 amino acids. Germline trimming cut 6 bases from V and 2 bases from J; bases unmatched to any gene: 9.

The sample holds a few counts of this clone. The chain joins TRBV5-1 to TRBJ2-5; 11 bases fit TRBD2. V was clipped by 6 bases and J by 5 bases; unmatched bases: 6. The germline CDR1 and CDR2 sequences are SGHRS and YFSETQ. The CDR3 consists of 14 residues. The DNA of the CDR3 is TGCGCCAGCAAAACTAGCGGGAGTGCGGAGACCCAGTACTTC. Translation: CASKTSGSAETQYF. Full variable domain (missing parts from reference TRBV5-1 and TRBJ2-5): KAGVTQTPRYLIKTRGQQVTLSCSPISGHRSVSWYQQTPGQGLQFLFEYFSETQRNKGNFPGRFSGRQFSNSRSEMNVSTLELGDSALYLCASKTSGSAETQYFGPGTRLLVL.

This clone was observed once. J is TRBJ2-3 and V is TRBV18; 15 bases agree with TRBD2. V lost 5 bases to trimming and J lost 1 base; unmatched junction nucleotides: 4. The CDR3 totals 17 residues. CDR1 is KGHSH and CDR2 is LQKENI in the germline V gene. The CDR3 DNA reads as TGTGCCAGCTCAAGCGGGACTAGCGGGAGGCGCACAGATACGCAGTATTTT. Encoded protein: CASSSGTSGRRTDTQYF.

This chain connects TRBV7-6 to TRBJ1-1; maybe TRBD1 (5 bases). Per the germline V gene, CDR1 is SGHVS and CDR2 is FNYEAQ. V dropped 5 bases and J dropped 3 bases, with 13 bases sitting between them. The CDR3 is made up of 14 amino acids. In DNA, the CDR3 is TGTGCCAGCAGCCTATCGGCGGGGCACACTGAAGCTTTCTTT. This sequence encodes CASSLSAGHTEAFF.

The chain employs TRBV2 and TRBJ2-2, with D maybe TRBD2 (6 bases). Germline values: CDR1 SNHLY, CDR2 FYNNEI. The length of the CDR3 is 15 residues. V was pared by 5 bases and J by 0 bases, with 10 bases between. This CDR3 reads CASSTGTSNTGELFF. The CDR3 coding sequence is TGTGCCAGCAGTACCGGGACTTCGAACACCGGGGAGCTGTTTTTT.

The J gene is TRBJ2-2, the V gene TRBV6-1, with a tentative D call TRBD2 (6 bases). V lost 0 bases, J lost 7 bases, and 12 bases lay in between. The CDR3 extends over 15 amino acids. Germline V lookup: CDR1 MNHNS, CDR2 SASEGT. For the CDR3, the DNA is TGTGCCAGCAGTGAAGCATCGGGAGTGCTCGGGGAGCTGTTTTTT. It specifies CASSEASGVLGELFF.

The chain uses TRBV9 and TRBJ2-5, with 8 bases fitting TRBD2. The CDR3 consists of 17 residues. In germline, CDR1 is SGDLS, CDR2 YYNGEE. Germline trimming cut 4 bases from V and 1 base from J; bases unmatched to any gene: 12. CDR3 sequence: CASSHGRTSGAQETQYF. CDR3 DNA sequence: TGTGCCAGCAGCCACGGGCGCACTAGCGGTGCCCAAGAGACCCAGTACTTC.

This clone was recorded only once. The chain employs TRBV7-9 and TRBJ2-5, with 11 bases identical to TRBD2. The germline gives CDR1 SEHNR, CDR2 FQNEAQ (reference sequence). There are 14 residues in the CDR3. J lost 4 bases, V lost 5 bases, and 3 bases had no gene match. In nucleotides, the CDR3 is TGTGCCAGCAGCCTCACTAGCGGGAGAGAGACCCAGTACTTC. It yields the protein CASSLTSGRETQYF. Drawing the rest from reference TRBV7-9 and TRBJ2-5, the complete variable domain is DTGVSQNPRHKITKRGQNVTFRCDPISEHNRLYWYRQTLGQGPEFLTYFQNEAQLEKSRLLSDRFSAERPKGSFSTLEIQRTEQGDSAMYLCASSLTSGRETQYFGPGTRLLVL.

The chain employs TRBV14 and TRBJ2-1; a possible D gene is TRBD2 (6 bases). Trimming stripped 0 bases from V and 6 bases from J, with 9 bases between. Germline V gives CDR1 SGHDN, CDR2 FVKESK. The CDR3 has 14 residues. The CDR3 nucleotides are TGTGCCAGCAGCCAAGATCTGGGGGGCAATGAGCAGTTCTTC. It yields the protein CASSQDLGGNEQFF.